A selection of T cell receptor beta chains follows, all from one sample in a study of regulatory T cells in long-lasting Graves disease. TCRdb re-analysed the multiplex PCR reads in MiXCR, keeping a single row per CDR3 protein. The sample carries 680,000 or so distinct CDR3 sequences, about 16% recorded once. The same specimen was also included in a second study, on T cells in Graves' hyperthyroidism and ophthalmopathy.

This specimen consisted of peripheral blood mononuclear cells (PBMCs), obtained at new diagnosis, from a patient treated with antithyroid drugs. Receptor source: a woman aged 25 to 39 with Graves disease. Each CDR3 is given with its conserved first and last residue. Fields, in order: D gene, J gene, clone size, CDR3 length, V gene, CDR3 DNA, CDR3 protein. D genes are given only for firm matches. The size entry is marked missing in some rows and otherwise reads once, few, many or a size class.

D gene: NA; J gene: TRBJ2-7; clone size: NA; CDR3 length: 16; V gene: TRBV3-1; CDR3 DNA: TGTGCCAGCAGCCAAGGCGAGGGGTGGTGGACTTACGAGCAGTACTTC; CDR3 protein: CASSQGEGWWTYEQYF
D gene: NA; J gene: TRBJ2-1; clone size: NA; CDR3 length: 14; V gene: TRBV15; CDR3 DNA: TGTGCCACCAGCAGACGGGTATCGGGCAATGAGCAGTTCTTC; CDR3 protein: CATSRRVSGNEQFF
D gene: NA; J gene: TRBJ1-1; clone size: NA; CDR3 length: 13; V gene: TRBV6-5; CDR3 DNA: TGTGCCAGCAGTTCAAGTGTGAACACTGAAGCTTTCTTT; CDR3 protein: CASSSSVNTEAFF
D gene: NA; J gene: TRBJ2-5; clone size: once; CDR3 length: 15; V gene: TRBV10-3; CDR3 DNA: TGTGCCATCAGTGGTATATTATTAAGTGTCGAGACCCAGTACTTC; CDR3 protein: CAISGILLSVETQYF
D gene: TRBD2; J gene: TRBJ2-3; clone size: NA; CDR3 length: 15; V gene: TRBV6-1; CDR3 DNA: TGTGCCAGCCGAGGACTAGCCTTAGGGACAGATACGCAGTATTTT; CDR3 protein: CASRGLALGTDTQYF
D gene: TRBD2; J gene: TRBJ2-1; clone size: many; CDR3 length: 14; V gene: TRBV5-1; CDR3 DNA: TGTGCCAGCAGCGCGGGACTAGAGATGGATGAGCAGTTCTTC; CDR3 protein: CASSAGLEMDEQFF
D gene: NA; J gene: TRBJ2-5; clone size: few; CDR3 length: 12; V gene: TRBV2; CDR3 DNA: TGTGCCAGCATGAGGAGACAAGAGACCCAGTACTTC; CDR3 protein: CASMRRQETQYF
D gene: NA; J gene: TRBJ1-5; clone size: many; CDR3 length: 14; V gene: TRBV28; CDR3 DNA: TGTGCCAGCAGTTTAAGTGGGCCGACTCAGCCCCAGCATTTT; CDR3 protein: CASSLSGPTQPQHF
D gene: NA; J gene: TRBJ1-1; clone size: few; CDR3 length: 17; V gene: TRBV2; CDR3 DNA: TGTGCCAGCTTCAAGGGACTTGGCGGGGCTATGAACACTGAAGCTTTCTTT; CDR3 protein: CASFKGLGGAMNTEAFF
D gene: TRBD1; J gene: TRBJ2-2; clone size: many; CDR3 length: 14; V gene: TRBV2; CDR3 DNA: TGTGCCAGTGCCGGCCAGGGGGTAGGCGGGGAGCTGTTTTTT; CDR3 protein: CASAGQGVGGELFF
D gene: TRBD1; J gene: TRBJ1-5; clone size: many; CDR3 length: 15; V gene: TRBV20-1; CDR3 DNA: TGCAGTGCTAGGGGAGGACAGGGGGACAGTCAGCCCCAGCATTTT; CDR3 protein: CSARGGQGDSQPQHF
D gene: NA; J gene: TRBJ1-1; clone size: many; CDR3 length: 15; V gene: TRBV7-3; CDR3 DNA: TGTGCCAGCAGCTTAATACAGGCAGTGAACACTGAAGCTTTCTTT; CDR3 protein: CASSLIQAVNTEAFF
D gene: NA; J gene: TRBJ1-1; clone size: many; CDR3 length: 14; V gene: TRBV7-8; CDR3 DNA: TGTGCCAGCAGCTTAATCCGCGGGAGCACTGAAGCTTTCTTT; CDR3 protein: CASSLIRGSTEAFF
D gene: TRBD1; J gene: TRBJ1-2; clone size: many; CDR3 length: 14; V gene: TRBV7-2; CDR3 DNA: TGTGCCAGCAGCACAAATCCCGGACAGGGCGGCTACACCTTC; CDR3 protein: CASSTNPGQGGYTF
D gene: NA; J gene: TRBJ1-4; clone size: many; CDR3 length: 12; V gene: TRBV6-1; CDR3 DNA: TGTGCCAGCTCGAGCCCCAATGAAAAACTGTTTTTT; CDR3 protein: CASSSPNEKLFF
D gene: TRBD1; J gene: TRBJ1-5; clone size: many; CDR3 length: 14; V gene: TRBV28; CDR3 DNA: TGTGCCAGCAGCACGACAGGGGGAGGCCAGCCCCAGCATTTT; CDR3 protein: CASSTTGGGQPQHF
D gene: NA; J gene: TRBJ2-5; clone size: NA; CDR3 length: 12; V gene: TRBV2; CDR3 DNA: TGTGCCAGCAGCCGGGACCCAGAGACCCAGTACTTC; CDR3 protein: CASSRDPETQYF
D gene: NA; J gene: TRBJ2-7; clone size: many; CDR3 length: 15; V gene: TRBV28; CDR3 DNA: TGTGCCAGCAGTTTTCCGCGTCAAGTGGCCGACGAGCAGTACTTC; CDR3 protein: CASSFPRQVADEQYF
D gene: NA; J gene: TRBJ1-5; clone size: few; CDR3 length: 14; V gene: TRBV12-3/TRBV12-4; CDR3 DNA: TGTGCCAGCAGTAGGGAGGGGTGGAACCAGCCCCAGCATTTT; CDR3 protein: CASSREGWNQPQHF
D gene: TRBD1; J gene: TRBJ2-1; clone size: NA; CDR3 length: 16; V gene: TRBV28; CDR3 DNA: TGTGCCAGCAGTGCTACCGGGACAGGGGCTTACAATGGGCAGTTCTTC; CDR3 protein: CASSATGTGAYNGQFF
D gene: TRBD2; J gene: TRBJ2-2; clone size: many; CDR3 length: 15; V gene: TRBV6-1; CDR3 DNA: TGTGCCAGCAGTCTCATAGCGGGAGGGCCCCGGGAGCTGTTTTTT; CDR3 protein: CASSLIAGGPRELFF
D gene: TRBD2; J gene: TRBJ2-7; clone size: many; CDR3 length: 15; V gene: TRBV28; CDR3 DNA: TGTGCCAGCAGCGCATGGGGTAGCGGGAGTTACGAGCAGTACTTC; CDR3 protein: CASSAWGSGSYEQYF
D gene: NA; J gene: TRBJ2-1; clone size: NA; CDR3 length: 17; V gene: TRBV11-2; CDR3 DNA: TGTGCCAGCAGCCCATCGCGGGGCCAATCCTCCTACAATGAGCAGTTCTTC; CDR3 protein: CASSPSRGQSSYNEQFF
D gene: TRBD2; J gene: TRBJ2-7; clone size: many; CDR3 length: 12; V gene: TRBV29-1; CDR3 DNA: TGCAGCGTAAGGCGGGAGGGCCACGAGCAGTACTTC; CDR3 protein: CSVRREGHEQYF
D gene: TRBD2; J gene: TRBJ2-1; clone size: many; CDR3 length: 16; V gene: TRBV6-5; CDR3 DNA: TGTGCCAGCAGTTACTCGTCCGGGAGCGGGGCCAATGAGCAGTTCTTC; CDR3 protein: CASSYSSGSGANEQFF
D gene: TRBD1; J gene: TRBJ2-7; clone size: NA; CDR3 length: 11; V gene: TRBV20-1; CDR3 DNA: TGCAGCGGACAGGAATTCTACGAGCAGTACTTC; CDR3 protein: CSGQEFYEQYF
D gene: NA; J gene: TRBJ2-7; clone size: few; CDR3 length: 14; V gene: TRBV28; CDR3 DNA: TGTGCCAGCACCCACCCCGGACTCACTTACGAGCAGTACTTC; CDR3 protein: CASTHPGLTYEQYF
D gene: TRBD1; J gene: TRBJ1-4; clone size: many; CDR3 length: 13; V gene: TRBV29-1; CDR3 DNA: TGCAGCGTTCCGGGACAGGGGAATGAAAAACTGTTTTTT; CDR3 protein: CSVPGQGNEKLFF
D gene: TRBD2; J gene: TRBJ2-7; clone size: NA; CDR3 length: 15; V gene: TRBV20-1; CDR3 DNA: TGCAGTGCTAGAGACCCAGCGGGAGGGAAATACGAGCAGTACTTC; CDR3 protein: CSARDPAGGKYEQYF
D gene: TRBD1; J gene: TRBJ2-1; clone size: NA; CDR3 length: 13; V gene: TRBV10-1; CDR3 DNA: TGCGCCAGCAGCAGGACAGGCTACAATGAGCAGTTCTTC; CDR3 protein: CASSRTGYNEQFF
D gene: NA; J gene: TRBJ1-2; clone size: NA; CDR3 length: 14; V gene: TRBV18; CDR3 DNA: TGTGCCAGCTCACCTAGCCGGGGTGGCGTTGGCTACACCTTC; CDR3 protein: CASSPSRGGVGYTF
D gene: NA; J gene: TRBJ2-3; clone size: many; CDR3 length: 14; V gene: TRBV11-1; CDR3 DNA: TGTGCCGTCACCTGGAGGAGTGGAACAGATACGCAGTATTTT; CDR3 protein: CAVTWRSGTDTQYF
D gene: NA; J gene: TRBJ2-7; clone size: few; CDR3 length: 17; V gene: TRBV24-1; CDR3 DNA: TGTGCCACCAGTGCCCCCACCGGGACACCGTTCTCCTACGAGCAGTACTTC; CDR3 protein: CATSAPTGTPFSYEQYF
D gene: TRBD1; J gene: TRBJ1-5; clone size: NA; CDR3 length: 15; V gene: TRBV6-5; CDR3 DNA: TGTGCCAGCAGTTACTTGGCAGGGGGCGAAGGGCCCCAGCATTTT; CDR3 protein: CASSYLAGGEGPQHF
D gene: TRBD1; J gene: TRBJ1-4; clone size: many; CDR3 length: 13; V gene: TRBV6-1; CDR3 DNA: TGTGCCAGCAGCGCCAGGGACAGTGAAAAACTGTTTTTT; CDR3 protein: CASSARDSEKLFF
D gene: TRBD1; J gene: TRBJ1-1; clone size: NA; CDR3 length: 14; V gene: TRBV9; CDR3 DNA: TGTGCCAGCAGCGAGGGACAGATGAACACTGAAGCTTTCTTT; CDR3 protein: CASSEGQMNTEAFF
D gene: NA; J gene: TRBJ1-5; clone size: NA; CDR3 length: 14; V gene: TRBV6-2/TRBV6-3; CDR3 DNA: TGTGTCATATTTTGGGGCTTTAACGATCAGCCCCAGCATTTT; CDR3 protein: CVIFWGFNDQPQHF
D gene: NA; J gene: TRBJ1-2; clone size: many; CDR3 length: 15; V gene: TRBV5-1; CDR3 DNA: TGCGCCAGCACCCTGGTAGGTCGAGAGGTGGATGGCTACACCTTC; CDR3 protein: CASTLVGREVDGYTF
D gene: NA; J gene: TRBJ2-2; clone size: many; CDR3 length: 14; V gene: TRBV5-1; CDR3 DNA: TGCGCCAGCAGCGGGGGAAGGAACACCGGGGAGCTGTTTTTT; CDR3 protein: CASSGGRNTGELFF
D gene: NA; J gene: TRBJ1-4; clone size: many; CDR3 length: 14; V gene: TRBV28; CDR3 DNA: TGTGCCAGCAGTTTGTCCGGGGGAAATGAAAAACTGTTTTTT; CDR3 protein: CASSLSGGNEKLFF
D gene: NA; J gene: TRBJ1-2; clone size: few; CDR3 length: 16; V gene: TRBV6-2/TRBV6-3; CDR3 DNA: TGTGCCAGCAGTTACTTCCAGGCCCAGAGGAGCTATGGCTACACCTTC; CDR3 protein: CASSYFQAQRSYGYTF
D gene: NA; J gene: TRBJ1-5; clone size: many; CDR3 length: 12; V gene: TRBV12-3/TRBV12-4; CDR3 DNA: TGTGCCAGCAGCCCATGGCTTCAGCCCCAGCATTTT; CDR3 protein: CASSPWLQPQHF
D gene: TRBD1; J gene: TRBJ1-1; clone size: many; CDR3 length: 15; V gene: TRBV7-9; CDR3 DNA: TGTGCCAGCAGCTCGGACAGGGGGCGAATTCCTGAAGCTTTCTTT; CDR3 protein: CASSSDRGRIPEAFF
D gene: TRBD1; J gene: TRBJ1-1; clone size: many; CDR3 length: 15; V gene: TRBV12-5; CDR3 DNA: TGTGCTAGTGGTCACACAGGGGCGGCCGAGACTGAAGCTTTCTTT; CDR3 protein: CASGHTGAAETEAFF
D gene: NA; J gene: TRBJ1-2; clone size: few; CDR3 length: 15; V gene: TRBV25-1; CDR3 DNA: TGTGCCAGCAGTGAGTGGGGCGGAGACCCCTATGGCTACACCTTC; CDR3 protein: CASSEWGGDPYGYTF
D gene: NA; J gene: TRBJ2-5; clone size: many; CDR3 length: 15; V gene: TRBV12-3/TRBV12-4; CDR3 DNA: TGTGCCAGCACCTTAACGACCCGATTCCAAGAGACCCAGTACTTC; CDR3 protein: CASTLTTRFQETQYF
D gene: TRBD2; J gene: TRBJ2-1; clone size: NA; CDR3 length: 14; V gene: TRBV5-1; CDR3 DNA: TGCGCCAGCTCAAATTTCGGGGGGGCCGATGAGCAGTTCTTC; CDR3 protein: CASSNFGGADEQFF
D gene: NA; J gene: TRBJ1-1; clone size: few; CDR3 length: 16; V gene: TRBV19; CDR3 DNA: TGTGCCAGTAGTATATCGTGGGCAGGGGCCGGCACTGAAGCTTTCTTT; CDR3 protein: CASSISWAGAGTEAFF
D gene: TRBD1; J gene: TRBJ2-3; clone size: many; CDR3 length: 14; V gene: TRBV29-1; CDR3 DNA: TGCAGCACGTACAGGGGGCATGGCACAGATACGCAGTATTTT; CDR3 protein: CSTYRGHGTDTQYF
D gene: NA; J gene: TRBJ2-2; clone size: NA; CDR3 length: 17; V gene: TRBV6-1; CDR3 DNA: TGTGCCAGCAGCCTCAAACACGTCCCGGCGAACACCGGGGAGCTGTTTTTT; CDR3 protein: CASSLKHVPANTGELFF